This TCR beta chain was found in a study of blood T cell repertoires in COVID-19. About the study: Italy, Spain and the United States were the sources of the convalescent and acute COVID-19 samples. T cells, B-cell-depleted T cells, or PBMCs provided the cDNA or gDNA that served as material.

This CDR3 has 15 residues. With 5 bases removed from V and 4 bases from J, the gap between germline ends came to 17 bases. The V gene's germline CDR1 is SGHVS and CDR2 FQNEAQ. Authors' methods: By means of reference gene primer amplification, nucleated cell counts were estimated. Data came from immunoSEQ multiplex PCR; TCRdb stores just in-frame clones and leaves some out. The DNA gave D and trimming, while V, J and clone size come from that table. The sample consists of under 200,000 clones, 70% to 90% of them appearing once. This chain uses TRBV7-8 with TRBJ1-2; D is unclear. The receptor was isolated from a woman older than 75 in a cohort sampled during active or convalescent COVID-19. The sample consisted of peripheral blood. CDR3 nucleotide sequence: TGTGCCAGCAGCCCCCCCCCACGACTGAGCTATGGCTACACCTTC. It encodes CASSPPPRLSYGYTF.